The 30 T cell receptor beta chains reported below all come from one sample, sequenced in a study of CD8 T cells in Susac syndrome (dated 2019 in TCRdb). Library generation was performed with the immunoSEQ multiplex PCR assay. RNA was extracted using the RNeasy kit, and about 0.45 to 1 microgram was reverse transcribed with random hexamers. TCRdb reprocessing: public reads trimmed at Q25 with fastp, clones called with MiXCR, in-frame beta chains kept. Entries are consolidated by CDR3 protein sequence, retaining the most common genes and DNA. The sample includes over 100,000 distinct CDR3 sequences, with roughly 94% observed a single time. 0.28% of the sample is held by the ten biggest clonotypes. The sequenced material came from CD8+ T cells from PBMCs. The receptors were sampled from a human donor with Susac syndrome.

V is TRBV6-2 or TRBV6-3 and J is TRBJ2-7; TRBD1 aligns across 8 bases. The CDR3 consists of 14 residues. The germline V gene encodes CDR1 MNHEY and CDR2 SVGEGT. V lost 2 bases, J lost 2 bases, and 2 bases stayed unmatched. CDR3 sequence (DNA): TGTGCCAGCAGTTACCGGGACAGGACCTACGAGCAGTACTTC. Its protein is CASSYRDRTYEQYF.

The J gene is TRBJ1-6, the V gene TRBV24-1; TRBD1 is a possible D gene (6 bases). V was clipped by 4 bases and J by 10 bases, with 16 bases between them. CDR3 length equals 15 residues. Germline V gives CDR1 KGHDR, CDR2 SFDVKD. Here the CDR3 DNA reads TGTGCCACCAGTGAGAAAAGGACAGTTCAGTCACCCCTCCACTTT. Residues: CATSEKRTVQSPLHF.

The chain has TRBV7-9 and TRBJ2-5; D might be TRBD1 (6 bases). Deletions cut 5 bases from V and 2 bases from J, with 12 bases between. From germline, CDR1 is SEHNR and CDR2 FQNEAQ (reference sequence). This CDR3 region has 14 residues. The CDR3 spells CASSLGQTQETQYF. In DNA, the CDR3 is TGTGCCAGCAGCCTCGGACAGACTCAAGAGACCCAGTACTTC.

The gene calls are TRBV4-1 and TRBJ1-1, with 7 bases fitting TRBD1. Unmatched junction bases numbered 5, after V lost 0 bases and J lost 4 bases. The CDR3 runs to 15 residues. CDR1 MGHRA and CDR2 YSYEKL come from the germline V gene. The chain's CDR3 is CASSQETGAPTEAFF. Written as DNA, the CDR3 is TGCGCCAGCAGCCAAGAAACAGGGGCCCCCACTGAAGCTTTCTTT.

The V call is TRBV11-2, the J call TRBJ2-3; the D gene could be TRBD1 or TRBD2 (5 bases each). Trimming pared 5 bases from V and 4 bases from J, leaving 16 bases between. Germline-derived CDR1 and CDR2 are SGHAT and FQNNGV. The CDR3 spans 15 residues. CDR3 loop: CASSPGGRVPDTQYF. Written as DNA, the CDR3 is TGTGCCAGCAGCCCCGGAGGCAGGGTCCCAGATACGCAGTATTTT.

The chain is built from TRBV9 and TRBJ2-7; D might be TRBD2 (6 bases). V dropped 0 bases and J dropped 5 bases, with 9 bases sitting between them. Germline loops: CDR1 SGDLS, CDR2 YYNGEE. This CDR3 is 13 amino acids long. CDR3 bases: TGTGCCAGCAGCGTAGTTCCGGGGGACGAGCAGTACTTC. Amino acid sequence: CASSVVPGDEQYF.

This chain connects TRBV18 to TRBJ1-1; D gene uncertain. This CDR3 spans 14 amino acids. The V gene's germline CDR1 is KGHSH and CDR2 LQKENI. With 6 bases removed from V and 4 bases from J, the gap between germline ends came to 15 bases. The CDR3 sequence: CASSTERVRTEAFF. In DNA form, the CDR3 reads TGTGCCAGCTCCACGGAAAGGGTGCGCACTGAAGCTTTCTTT.

This clonotype has just one count. This rearrangement joins TRBV4-2 to TRBJ2-7; 8 positions match TRBD2. CDR3 length: 15 residues. Germline values: CDR1 LGHNA, CDR2 YNFKEQ. The V segment lost 1 base and the J segment 5 bases; nucleotides outside the gene matches: 7. CDR3 nucleotide sequence: TGTGCCAGCAGCCAAGCTGAACGGGGGGGGAACGAGCAGTACTTC. Amino acids: CASSQAERGGNEQYF.

The rearrangement joins TRBV7-9 to TRBJ2-7, with a tentative D call TRBD2 (6 bases). V was trimmed by 6 bases and J by 12 bases, leaving 21 bases between them. The CDR3 is 13 amino acids. Per the germline V gene, CDR1 is SEHNR and CDR2 is FQNEAQ (reference sequence). The CDR3 here is CASSPEGGRETYF. For the CDR3, the DNA is TGTGCCAGCAGTCCCGAAGGAGGGAGAGAAACGTACTTC.

This chain joins TRBV12-3 or TRBV12-4 and TRBJ1-1, with TRBD1 matching 7 bases. Germline trimming cut 6 bases from V and 4 bases from J; bases unmatched to any gene: 14. The CDR3 extends over 16 amino acids. The CDR3 is CASSPLHSTGFTEAFF. DNA for the CDR3: TGTGCCAGCAGCCCACTCCACTCGACAGGGTTCACTGAAGCTTTCTTT.

The V call is TRBV7-9, the J call TRBJ2-1, with 15 bases that match TRBD2. This CDR3 has 15 residues. Germline lookup yields CDR1 SEHNR and CDR2 FQNEAQ (reference sequence). With V trimmed by 5 bases and J by 8 bases, 4 bases remained unmatched. CDR3: CASSGLAGGRYEQFF. CDR3 DNA: TGTGCCAGCAGCGGACTAGCGGGGGGGAGGTATGAGCAGTTCTTC.

The chain links TRBV20-1 to TRBJ1-1; no reliable D call. The V and J ends lost 3 bases and 8 bases respectively, with 10 bases between them. Per the germline V gene, CDR1 is DFQATT and CDR2 is SNEGSKA (reference sequence). CDR3 length: 11 residues. The CDR3 loop is CSARVRSEAFF. Written as DNA, the CDR3 is TGCAGTGCTAGGGTGCGGTCCGAAGCTTTCTTT.

V usage is TRBV29-1 and J usage is TRBJ1-1; D uncertain. Trimming took 1 base from V and 1 from J, leaving 7 bases between them. Germline V gene sequence: CDR1 SQVTM, CDR2 ANQGSEA. CDR3 length equals 13 residues. The CDR3 sequence is CSVEVAGNTEAFF. In nucleotides, the CDR3 is TGCAGCGTTGAAGTTGCAGGGAACACTGAAGCTTTCTTT.

The V call is TRBV6-5, the J call TRBJ2-7; possibly TRBD1 for D (6 bases). V shed 8 bases and J shed 4 bases, with 12 bases lying between them. CDR1 is MNHEY and CDR2 is SVGAGI in the germline V gene. The CDR3 is made up of 12 amino acids. CDR3 protein: CASGTRAYEQYF. In DNA form, the CDR3 reads TGTGCCAGCGGGACAAGAGCGTACGAGCAGTACTTC.

The chain couples TRBV15 to TRBJ1-2; no reliable D call. The CDR3 loop spans 15 amino acids. V lost 1 base and J lost 4, with 13 bases in between. Per the germline V gene, CDR1 is LNHNV and CDR2 is YYDKDF (reference sequence). CDR3 sequence: CATSRGEGDPYGYTF. In DNA, the CDR3 is TGTGCCACCAGCAGAGGAGAGGGCGACCCCTATGGCTACACCTTC.

The rearrangement links TRBV29-1 to TRBJ2-7; D unresolved. This CDR3 is built from 13 residues. Germline CDR1 reads SQVTM; CDR2 reads ANQGSEA. CDR3 sequence reads: CSRTGKGWAEQYF. The CDR3 DNA is TGCAGTCGCACTGGGAAAGGGTGGGCTGAGCAGTACTTC.

V usage is TRBV6-5 and J usage is TRBJ2-7; 8 bases agree with TRBD1. The CDR3 is made up of 15 amino acids. Germline trimming cut 0 bases from V and 4 bases from J; bases unmatched to any gene: 5. Germline lookup yields CDR1 MNHEY and CDR2 SVGAGI. CDR3 DNA sequence: TGTGCCAGCAGTTACTCACAGGGGGAAATATACGAGCAGTACTTC. It translates to CASSYSQGEIYEQYF.

The chain couples TRBV15 to TRBJ2-5, with TRBD1 identical over 7 bases. This CDR3 region has 15 residues. Germline assignment: CDR1 LNHNV and CDR2 YYDKDF (reference sequence). The J segment lost 5 bases and the V segment lost 0 bases, leaving 6 bases of the junction unmatched. The CDR3 spells CATSRDLGGEETQYF. CDR3 in DNA: TGTGCCACCAGCAGAGATCTAGGGGGCGAGGAGACCCAGTACTTC.

J is TRBJ2-2 and V is TRBV29-1; 9 bases line up with TRBD1. J lost 7 bases, V lost 7 bases, and 7 bases had no gene match. The CDR3 sequence is 13 residues long. From germline, CDR1 is SQVTM and CDR2 ANQGSEA. CDR3 loop: CSADRGKGGELFF. CDR3 DNA sequence: TGCAGCGCTGACAGGGGGAAGGGCGGGGAGCTGTTTTTT.

The chain carries TRBV12-3 or TRBV12-4 and TRBJ2-7; D gene uncertain. The CDR3 extends over 12 amino acids. The V and J ends lost 4 bases and 3 bases respectively, with 7 bases between them. The CDR3 sequence is CASSSRNYEQYF. The CDR3, as DNA: TGTGCCAGCAGTTCGCGGAACTACGAGCAGTACTTC.

CDR3 nucleotide sequence: TGTGCCAGCAGTGAATATGGCTCCTACAATGAGCAGTTCTTC. Its translation: CASSEYGSYNEQFF. This sequence joins TRBV25-1 and TRBJ2-1; D is unresolved. CDR3 length: 14 amino acids. Germline V gene lookup returns CDR1 MGHDK and CDR2 SYGVNS. Trimming pared 0 bases from V and 0 bases from J, leaving 3 bases between.

V gene TRBV12-3 or TRBV12-4 combines with J gene TRBJ1-4, with D possibly TRBD1 on 5 matching bases. This CDR3 region has 11 residues. Trimming stripped 9 bases from V and 7 bases from J, with 9 bases between. CDR3 bases: TGTGCCAGTTCCGGGGCTGAAAAACTGTTTTTT. Residues: CASSGAEKLFF.

The chain recombines TRBV25-1 with TRBJ1-1; D ambiguous. Germline values: CDR1 MGHDK, CDR2 SYGVNS. Trimming removed 4 bases from V and 4 bases from J, with 10 bases in between. The CDR3 spans 13 residues. The CDR3 here is CASSGLEGTEAFF. In DNA, the CDR3 is TGTGCCAGCAGTGGACTGGAAGGCACTGAAGCTTTCTTT.

The chain couples TRBV4-1 to TRBJ1-2; TRBD1 matches 8 bases. V dropped 1 base and J dropped 2; count of bases not matched to a gene: 3. Germline lookup yields CDR1 MGHRA and CDR2 YSYEKL. This CDR3 is 15 amino acids long. CDR3 loop: CASSQVAGGNYGYTF. In DNA form, the CDR3 reads TGCGCCAGCAGCCAAGTGGCAGGGGGCAACTATGGCTACACCTTC.

The rearrangement joins TRBV20-1 to TRBJ2-1; a weak D match, TRBD1 (6 bases). This CDR3 has 16 amino acids. Germline V lookup: CDR1 DFQATT, CDR2 SNEGSKA (reference sequence). The V end was cut by 0 bases, the J end by 8 bases, with 20 bases between. CDR3 protein: CSARDLGTPWGHEQFF. DNA for the CDR3: TGCAGTGCTAGAGATTTAGGGACACCCTGGGGACATGAGCAGTTCTTC.

The rearrangement joins TRBV4-2 to TRBJ2-1; TRBD2 aligns across 11 bases. Germline trimming cut 2 bases from V and 6 bases from J; bases unmatched to any gene: 6. The CDR3 has 16 residues. The germline V gene has CDR1 LGHNA and CDR2 YNFKEQ. As DNA, the CDR3 is TGTGCCAGCAGCCAAATAGCGGGGGGGCCTCTCAATGAGCAGTTCTTC. Translation gives CASSQIAGGPLNEQFF.

This chain links TRBV20-1 with TRBJ1-5, with D perhaps matching TRBD1 (5 bases). CDR3 length: 15 residues. The germline V gene has CDR1 DFQATT and CDR2 SNEGSKA (reference sequence). The ends were cut back, 3 bases at V and 3 bases at J, with 15 bases in the middle. DNA for the CDR3: TGCAGTGCTAGGGTCCGGGGGATAGACAATCAGCCCCAGCATTTT. This gives the protein CSARVRGIDNQPQHF.

The V call is TRBV19, the J call TRBJ2-5; TRBD2 matches at 14 bases. Trimming removed 6 bases from V and 2 bases from J; junction bases left unmatched: 2. The CDR3 totals 15 residues. Germline CDR1 LNHDA, CDR2 SQIVND (reference sequence). This CDR3 reads CASSRTSGGQETQYF. The CDR3 DNA sequence: TGTGCCAGTAGCCGGACTAGCGGGGGGCAAGAGACCCAGTACTTC.

This rearrangement joins TRBV12-5 to TRBJ1-5, with D uncertain. Germline V gene data show CDR1 as LGHNT and CDR2 as FRNRAP. This CDR3 spans 15 amino acids. Trimming left V 7 bases short and J 7 bases short, with 20 bases between. As DNA, the CDR3 is TGTGCTAGTGCTTCGACTGGATCCCTGGTGCAGCCCCAGCATTTT. The encoded protein is CASASTGSLVQPQHF.

The chain joins TRBV19 to TRBJ2-3, with no clear D. The CDR3 covers 13 residues. The V end lost 4 bases, the J end lost 0 bases, and 5 bases lay between the germline ends. Looked up from germline, CDR1 is LNHDA and CDR2 is SQIVND (reference sequence). CDR3 residues: CASSTVSTDTQYF. The CDR3 DNA sequence: TGTGCCAGTAGTACCGTAAGCACAGATACGCAGTATTTT.